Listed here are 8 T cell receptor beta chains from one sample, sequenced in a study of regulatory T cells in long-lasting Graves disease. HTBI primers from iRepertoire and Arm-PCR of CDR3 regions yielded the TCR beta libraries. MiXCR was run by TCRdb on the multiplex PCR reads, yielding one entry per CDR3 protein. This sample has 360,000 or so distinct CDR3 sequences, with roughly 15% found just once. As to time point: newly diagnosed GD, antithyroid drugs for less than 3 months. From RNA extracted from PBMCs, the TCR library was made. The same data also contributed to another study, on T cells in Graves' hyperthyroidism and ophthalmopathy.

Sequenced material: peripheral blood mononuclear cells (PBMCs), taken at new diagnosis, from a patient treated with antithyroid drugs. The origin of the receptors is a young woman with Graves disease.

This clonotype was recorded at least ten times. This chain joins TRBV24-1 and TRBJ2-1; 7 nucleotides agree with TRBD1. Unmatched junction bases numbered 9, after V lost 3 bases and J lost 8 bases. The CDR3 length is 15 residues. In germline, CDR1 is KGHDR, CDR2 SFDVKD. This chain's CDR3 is CATSDTRQGKDEQFF. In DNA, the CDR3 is TGTGCCACCAGTGATACGCGACAGGGTAAGGATGAGCAGTTCTTC.

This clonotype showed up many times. The CDR3 spells CASSPHEETQYF. In nucleotides, the CDR3 is TGTGCCAGCAGCCCGCATGAAGAGACCCAGTACTTC. The chain recombines TRBV7-8 with TRBJ2-5; the D is unclear. Germline CDR1 is SGHVS and CDR2 is FQNEAQ. This CDR3 has 12 amino acids. V was trimmed by 5 bases and J by 3 bases, leaving 7 bases between them.

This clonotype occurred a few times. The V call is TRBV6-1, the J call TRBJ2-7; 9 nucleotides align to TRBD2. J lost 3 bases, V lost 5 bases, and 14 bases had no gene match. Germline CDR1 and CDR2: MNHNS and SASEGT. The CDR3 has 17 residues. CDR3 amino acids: CASSKRGLGLAFYEQYF. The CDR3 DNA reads TGTGCCAGCAGTAAAAGGGGTCTTGGACTAGCGTTCTACGAGCAGTACTTC.

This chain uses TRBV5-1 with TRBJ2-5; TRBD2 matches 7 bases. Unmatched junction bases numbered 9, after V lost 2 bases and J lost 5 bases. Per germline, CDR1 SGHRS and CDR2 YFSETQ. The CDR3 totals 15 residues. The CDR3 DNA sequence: TGCGCCAGCAGCTTAAGGACCGGGGGAGGGGAGACCCAGTACTTC. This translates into CASSLRTGGGETQYF.

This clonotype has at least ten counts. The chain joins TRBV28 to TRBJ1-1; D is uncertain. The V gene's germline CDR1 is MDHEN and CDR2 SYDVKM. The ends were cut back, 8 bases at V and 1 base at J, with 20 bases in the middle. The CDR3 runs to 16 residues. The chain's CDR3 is CASSPLGDLSNTEAFF. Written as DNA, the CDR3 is TGTGCCAGCTCCCCCCTTGGGGATCTCTCGAACACTGAAGCTTTCTTT.

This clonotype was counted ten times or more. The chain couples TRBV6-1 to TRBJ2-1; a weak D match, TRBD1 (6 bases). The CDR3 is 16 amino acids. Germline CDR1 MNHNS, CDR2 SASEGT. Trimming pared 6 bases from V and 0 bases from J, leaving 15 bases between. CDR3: CASRRDRINSYNEQFF. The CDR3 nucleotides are TGTGCCAGCAGAAGAGACAGGATAAACTCCTACAATGAGCAGTTCTTC.

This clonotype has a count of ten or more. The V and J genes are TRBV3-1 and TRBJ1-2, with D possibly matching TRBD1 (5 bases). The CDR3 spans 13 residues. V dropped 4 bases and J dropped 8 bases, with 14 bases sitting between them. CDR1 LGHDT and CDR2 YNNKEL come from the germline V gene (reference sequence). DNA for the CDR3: TGTGCCAGCAGCCCCACGGGACTTGGCGGCTACACCTTC. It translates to CASSPTGLGGYTF.

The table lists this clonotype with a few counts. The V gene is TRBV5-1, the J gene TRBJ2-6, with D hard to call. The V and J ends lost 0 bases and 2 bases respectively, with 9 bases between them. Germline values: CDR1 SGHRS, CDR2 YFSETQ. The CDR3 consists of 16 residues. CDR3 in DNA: TGCGCCAGCAGCTTGGCCTGGGGTCCTGGGGCCAACGTCCTGACTTTC. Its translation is CASSLAWGPGANVLTF.